This T cell receptor beta chain was profiled in a study of cytomegalovirus exposure and HLA in healthy donors. Overall study findings and caveats: The likely explanation for a cluster of highly shared sequence variants was sequencing artifact. Most CMV-associated TCR beta chains appeared HLA-restricted in a later analysis.

The CDR3 has 15 residues. With 4 bases clipped from V and 2 bases from J, the junction kept 6 bases outside the gene matches. Germline CDR1 and CDR2: SGHKS and YYEKEE (reference sequence). Those who donated were healthy bone marrow donors. Concerning this clone: No antigen is known for it.

In the PCR, 60 Vbeta and 13 Jbeta primers were used. Clones were sequenced by immunoSEQ multiplex PCR, and TCRdb holds only the in-frame ones, with some missing. This sample carries about 140,000 clones, around 79% of them seen once, and the ten largest clones take 8.8%. The chain combines TRBV5-5 with TRBJ2-7; 10 bases match TRBD1. The TCR comes from a woman in her 50s in good health and CMV-seropositive. Sequenced: PBMCs. The CDR3 sequence is CASSPTGTGAYEQYF. Written as DNA, the CDR3 is TGTGCCAGCAGCCCAACCGGGACAGGGGCCTACGAGCAGTACTTC.